The clone carrying this T cell receptor (beta chain) was counted ten times or more. Its antigen is still unknown. Germline V gene data show CDR1 as LGHDT and CDR2 as YNNKEL (reference sequence). Trimming stripped 1 base from V and 2 bases from J, with 5 bases between. This CDR3 is built from 13 residues. Unique molecular identifiers (one per individual cDNA molecule) were attached. TCRdb redid the calling of the 5' RACE reads with MiXCR, one entry per CDR3 protein. The sample lists about 68,000 distinct CDR3 sequences; 12% were seen once. These data originate in a study of early T cells in non-severe SARS-CoV-2 infection. Overall study: Unsorted whole blood bulk RNA was sequenced, with unpaired chains. General study points: CD4 and private specificities were missed by VDJdb matching, which favored anti-spike CD8 responses.

Sequencing was done on a sample of whole blood. The sequence was obtained from an adult who was a healthcare worker with PCR-confirmed SARS-CoV-2 infection or an uninfected control (not recorded which). The chain couples TRBV3-1 to TRBJ1-2; D remains unclear. The CDR3 DNA reads TGTGCCAGCAGCCAAGGCGGGAACTATGGCTACACCTTC. Protein sequence: CASSQGGNYGYTF.